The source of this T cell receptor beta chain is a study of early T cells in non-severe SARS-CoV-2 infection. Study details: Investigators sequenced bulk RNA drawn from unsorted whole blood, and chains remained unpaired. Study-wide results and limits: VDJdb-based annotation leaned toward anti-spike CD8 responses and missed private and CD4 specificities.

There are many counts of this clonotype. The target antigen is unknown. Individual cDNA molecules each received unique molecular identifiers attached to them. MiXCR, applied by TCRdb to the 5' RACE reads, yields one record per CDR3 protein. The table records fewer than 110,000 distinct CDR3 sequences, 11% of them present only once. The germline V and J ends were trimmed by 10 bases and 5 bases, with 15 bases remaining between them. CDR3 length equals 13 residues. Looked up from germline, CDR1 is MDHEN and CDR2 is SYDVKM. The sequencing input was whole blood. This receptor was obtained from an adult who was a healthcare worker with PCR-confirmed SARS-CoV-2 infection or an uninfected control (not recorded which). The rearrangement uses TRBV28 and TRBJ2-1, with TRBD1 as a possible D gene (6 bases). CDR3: CATGTPANNEQFF. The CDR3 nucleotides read TGTGCCACCGGGACACCCGCAAACAATGAGCAGTTCTTC.